The rows below give T cell receptor beta chains drawn from one sample of a study of T and B cells in COVID-19 patients. TCRdb ran MiXCR on the multiplex PCR reads and lists one entry per CDR3 protein. There are 12,000 to 15,000 distinct CDR3 sequences in the sample; approximately 28% occur only once, and under 7.5% lies in the top ten. Source material: blood. All receptors come from a human donor who had recovered from COVID-19. Each CDR3 is given with its conserved first and last residue. Fields, in order: D gene, clone size, V gene, J gene, CDR3 DNA, CDR3 protein. A D gene is named only where the DNA matches it firmly. Clone sizes are given selectively: once, few, many, or a class where the clone is expanded.

d_gene: TRBD1; abundance: medium-sized; v_gene: TRBV29-1; j_gene: TRBJ2-7; CDR3nt: TGCAGCGCCCGCCATGGGACAGGAGGCGAGCAGTACTTC; CDR3aa: CSARHGTGGEQYF
d_gene: TRBD2; abundance: NA; v_gene: TRBV5-4; j_gene: TRBJ2-5; CDR3nt: TGCGCCAGAAGCTTGGCCGGTAGCGGGGGGGCCGGCGAGACCCAGTACTTC; CDR3aa: CARSLAGSGGAGETQYF
d_gene: NA; abundance: NA; v_gene: TRBV11-2; j_gene: TRBJ2-7; CDR3nt: TGTGCCAGCAGCCCGGGGCCGGGGTCCGAGCAGTACTTC; CDR3aa: CASSPGPGSEQYF
d_gene: NA; abundance: medium-sized; v_gene: TRBV27; j_gene: TRBJ2-2; CDR3nt: TGTGCCAGCAGTTTATTGCGACAGGTCGGGGAGCTGTTTTTT; CDR3aa: CASSLLRQVGELFF
d_gene: TRBD2; abundance: NA; v_gene: TRBV13; j_gene: TRBJ2-7; CDR3nt: TGTGCCAGCAGCTTAGGAAAGGGAGCGGGGGTTTCCTACGAGCAGTACTTC; CDR3aa: CASSLGKGAGVSYEQYF
d_gene: TRBD2; abundance: medium-sized; v_gene: TRBV27; j_gene: TRBJ2-3; CDR3nt: TGTGCCAGCAGTTTAGGGACTAGCGGGAGTGATACGCAGTATTTT; CDR3aa: CASSLGTSGSDTQYF
d_gene: NA; abundance: few; v_gene: TRBV18; j_gene: TRBJ1-2; CDR3nt: TGTGCCAGCTCACCAATTCAGAATACGGGGGCTAACTATGGCTACACCTTC; CDR3aa: CASSPIQNTGANYGYTF
d_gene: TRBD1; abundance: many; v_gene: TRBV7-9; j_gene: TRBJ1-5; CDR3nt: TGTGCCAGCAGCTCCACGACAGGGGGAGATCAGCCCCAGCATTTT; CDR3aa: CASSSTTGGDQPQHF
d_gene: TRBD1; abundance: medium-sized; v_gene: TRBV19; j_gene: TRBJ1-2; CDR3nt: TGTGCCAGTAGTATCGGAAGGGGGCAAGGGGGCTACACCTTC; CDR3aa: CASSIGRGQGGYTF
d_gene: NA; abundance: medium-sized; v_gene: TRBV27; j_gene: TRBJ1-6; CDR3nt: TGTGCCAGCAGTTTTGTGGGGAGTTCACCCCTCCACTTT; CDR3aa: CASSFVGSSPLHF
d_gene: TRBD1; abundance: NA; v_gene: TRBV24-1; j_gene: TRBJ2-5; CDR3nt: TGTGCCACCCAGAGACAGGGGGGAGGAAAAGAGACCCAGTACTTC; CDR3aa: CATQRQGGGKETQYF
d_gene: NA; abundance: many; v_gene: TRBV12-3/TRBV12-4; j_gene: TRBJ2-7; CDR3nt: TGTGCCAGCACCGAAACTGGCATGGCAGGGGTCGGCGAGCAGTACTTC; CDR3aa: CASTETGMAGVGEQYF
d_gene: TRBD1; abundance: NA; v_gene: TRBV27; j_gene: TRBJ1-5; CDR3nt: TGTGCCAGCAGTTTATCTGCCGGGACAGGGTTGAGTCAGCCCCAGCATTTT; CDR3aa: CASSLSAGTGLSQPQHF
d_gene: TRBD2; abundance: medium-sized; v_gene: TRBV18; j_gene: TRBJ2-6; CDR3nt: TGTGCCAGCTCAACTCTAGCGGGAAGAACTGGGGCCAACGTCCTGACTTTC; CDR3aa: CASSTLAGRTGANVLTF
d_gene: NA; abundance: few; v_gene: TRBV11-2; j_gene: TRBJ1-1; CDR3nt: TGTGCCAGCAGCCCGATACGTTCGAACACTGAAGCTTTCTTT; CDR3aa: CASSPIRSNTEAFF
d_gene: NA; abundance: few; v_gene: TRBV6-5; j_gene: TRBJ1-1; CDR3nt: TGTGCCAGCAGGCGCAACAGGTTCTGGGACGTGAACACTGAAGCTTTCTTT; CDR3aa: CASRRNRFWDVNTEAFF
d_gene: NA; abundance: medium-sized; v_gene: TRBV18; j_gene: TRBJ2-2; CDR3nt: TGTGCCAGCTCACCAGAGCAGAACACCGGGGAGCTGTTTTTT; CDR3aa: CASSPEQNTGELFF
d_gene: TRBD1; abundance: few; v_gene: TRBV5-1; j_gene: TRBJ1-6; CDR3nt: TGCGCCAGCCGTACGGACAGGGTACTTAATTCACCCCTCCACTTT; CDR3aa: CASRTDRVLNSPLHF
d_gene: NA; abundance: many; v_gene: TRBV6-2/TRBV6-3; j_gene: TRBJ2-1; CDR3nt: TGTGCCAGCAGCCGAGAGGCAGGGCCTTACAATGAGCAGTTCTTC; CDR3aa: CASSREAGPYNEQFF
d_gene: TRBD1; abundance: NA; v_gene: TRBV7-6; j_gene: TRBJ1-5; CDR3nt: TGTGCCAGCAGCCAAAGACAGGGGGCGGGTCAGCCCCAGCATTTT; CDR3aa: CASSQRQGAGQPQHF
d_gene: NA; abundance: many; v_gene: TRBV6-2/TRBV6-3; j_gene: TRBJ2-1; CDR3nt: TGTGCCAGGCTAGGTGATCGAGTTGGAGGATCCTACAATGAGCAGTTCTTC; CDR3aa: CARLGDRVGGSYNEQFF
d_gene: TRBD2; abundance: many; v_gene: TRBV18; j_gene: TRBJ2-1; CDR3nt: TGTGCCAGCTCACCAGGGACTAGCGGTACCTACAATGAGCAGTTCTTC; CDR3aa: CASSPGTSGTYNEQFF
d_gene: NA; abundance: medium-sized; v_gene: TRBV19; j_gene: TRBJ2-1; CDR3nt: TGTGCCAGTAGTATGAGGCGGGATTCCGTTGAGCAGTTCTTC; CDR3aa: CASSMRRDSVEQFF
d_gene: NA; abundance: medium-sized; v_gene: TRBV27; j_gene: TRBJ1-5; CDR3nt: TGTGCCAGCAGGCTAATGGACGGTAGCAATCAGCCCCAGCATTTT; CDR3aa: CASRLMDGSNQPQHF
d_gene: NA; abundance: NA; v_gene: TRBV24-1; j_gene: TRBJ2-3; CDR3nt: TGTGCCACCAGTGAATACGGGACGGGGAGCACAGATACGCAGTATTTT; CDR3aa: CATSEYGTGSTDTQYF
d_gene: NA; abundance: NA; v_gene: TRBV27; j_gene: TRBJ2-7; CDR3nt: TGTGCCAGAAGCATCAGGGATTACAATGAGCAGTACTTC; CDR3aa: CARSIRDYNEQYF
d_gene: TRBD2; abundance: NA; v_gene: TRBV24-1; j_gene: TRBJ2-2; CDR3nt: TGTGCCACCCGCGGGACTAGCGGGAACGGAGGGACCGGGGAGCTGTTTTTT; CDR3aa: CATRGTSGNGGTGELFF
d_gene: TRBD1; abundance: few; v_gene: TRBV11-2; j_gene: TRBJ2-6; CDR3nt: TGTGCCAGCAGCTCCAAAAGCAGGACAGGGATAATAGACGGGGCCAACGTCCTGACTTTC; CDR3aa: CASSSKSRTGIIDGANVLTF
d_gene: NA; abundance: NA; v_gene: TRBV5-1; j_gene: TRBJ2-7; CDR3nt: TGCGCCAGCAGCTTGGTCGGAGGGGGGACGGGAGAGCAGTACTTC; CDR3aa: CASSLVGGGTGEQYF
d_gene: TRBD2; abundance: few; v_gene: TRBV7-2; j_gene: TRBJ2-1; CDR3nt: TGTGCCAGCAGCTTAAAGGCGGGAGGGCCGGGGGGCCAGTTCTTC; CDR3aa: CASSLKAGGPGGQFF
d_gene: TRBD1; abundance: NA; v_gene: TRBV6-5; j_gene: TRBJ1-2; CDR3nt: TGTGCCAGCAGTTACGGGACAGCTCGCTATGGCTACACCTTC; CDR3aa: CASSYGTARYGYTF
d_gene: NA; abundance: few; v_gene: TRBV7-9; j_gene: TRBJ1-1; CDR3nt: TGTGCCAGCAGCTTAGGCCAGGGTCCTGAAGCTTTCTTT; CDR3aa: CASSLGQGPEAFF
d_gene: NA; abundance: NA; v_gene: TRBV5-1; j_gene: TRBJ2-3; CDR3nt: TGCGCCAGCAGCCCCAGATCTCTCTACAGGGATCGCACAGATACGCAGTATTTT; CDR3aa: CASSPRSLYRDRTDTQYF
d_gene: TRBD1; abundance: NA; v_gene: TRBV12-3/TRBV12-4; j_gene: TRBJ2-7; CDR3nt: TGTGCCAGCAGTTTGGCAGGGGGCGCCTACGAGCAGTACTTC; CDR3aa: CASSLAGGAYEQYF
d_gene: TRBD2; abundance: many; v_gene: TRBV18; j_gene: TRBJ2-1; CDR3nt: TGTGCCAGCTCACCGGTTGCGGGAGGTTCCTACAATGAGCAGTTCTTC; CDR3aa: CASSPVAGGSYNEQFF
d_gene: TRBD1; abundance: NA; v_gene: TRBV5-1; j_gene: TRBJ2-7; CDR3nt: TGCGCCAGCAGCCCAGACAGGGCCTACGAGCAGTACTTC; CDR3aa: CASSPDRAYEQYF
d_gene: NA; abundance: many; v_gene: TRBV6-6; j_gene: TRBJ1-3; CDR3nt: TGTGCCAGCAGTTATGACGGCCACTCTGGAAACACCATATATTTT; CDR3aa: CASSYDGHSGNTIYF
d_gene: TRBD2; abundance: medium-sized; v_gene: TRBV27; j_gene: TRBJ2-1; CDR3nt: TGTGCCAGCAGAATATATAGCGGGGGGTACAATGAGCAGTTCTTC; CDR3aa: CASRIYSGGYNEQFF
d_gene: NA; abundance: medium-sized; v_gene: TRBV19; j_gene: TRBJ1-4; CDR3nt: TGTGCCAGCAGTAGGACTCATAATGAAAAACTGTTTTTT; CDR3aa: CASSRTHNEKLFF
d_gene: NA; abundance: NA; v_gene: TRBV5-1; j_gene: TRBJ2-7; CDR3nt: TGCGCCAGCAGCTTGGCCAGCTCCTACGAGCAGTACTTC; CDR3aa: CASSLASSYEQYF
d_gene: TRBD1; abundance: NA; v_gene: TRBV5-1; j_gene: TRBJ1-1; CDR3nt: TGCGCCAGCAGCTTGTACAGGGGGCACACTGAAGCTTTCTTT; CDR3aa: CASSLYRGHTEAFF
d_gene: NA; abundance: few; v_gene: TRBV5-1; j_gene: TRBJ1-1; CDR3nt: TGCGCCAGCAGCTCTCGTACAGGGAACACTGAAGCTTTCTTT; CDR3aa: CASSSRTGNTEAFF
d_gene: TRBD1; abundance: NA; v_gene: TRBV5-4; j_gene: TRBJ2-7; CDR3nt: TGTGCCAGCAGTGACAGGGGAAGGCCTACGGAGCAGTACTTC; CDR3aa: CASSDRGRPTEQYF
d_gene: NA; abundance: NA; v_gene: TRBV11-1; j_gene: TRBJ2-3; CDR3nt: TGTGCCAGCAGCAATTTAGCGGATCTTAGCACAGATACGCAGTATTTT; CDR3aa: CASSNLADLSTDTQYF
d_gene: NA; abundance: few; v_gene: TRBV6-5; j_gene: TRBJ2-3; CDR3nt: TGTGCCAGCAGTTACTACCAGAGCACAGATACGCAGTATTTT; CDR3aa: CASSYYQSTDTQYF
d_gene: TRBD2; abundance: NA; v_gene: TRBV20-1; j_gene: TRBJ2-7; CDR3nt: TGCAGTGCTGCGGGACTAGCGGGAGCGAGCTCCTACGAGCAGTACTTC; CDR3aa: CSAAGLAGASSYEQYF
d_gene: NA; abundance: medium-sized; v_gene: TRBV6-5; j_gene: TRBJ1-1; CDR3nt: TGTGCCAGCAGTTACTCAGAAGTGGGAAACACTGAAGCTTTCTTT; CDR3aa: CASSYSEVGNTEAFF
d_gene: NA; abundance: NA; v_gene: TRBV12-3/TRBV12-4; j_gene: TRBJ1-2; CDR3nt: TGTGCCAGCAGGGTGTCGGGGGCCCCTCAGCACTATGGCTACACCTTC; CDR3aa: CASRVSGAPQHYGYTF
d_gene: TRBD2; abundance: medium-sized; v_gene: TRBV30; j_gene: TRBJ2-1; CDR3nt: TGTGCCTGGGCTAGCGGGACCTACAATGAGCAGTTCTTC; CDR3aa: CAWASGTYNEQFF
d_gene: NA; abundance: NA; v_gene: TRBV12-5; j_gene: TRBJ1-6; CDR3nt: TGTGCTAGTGGTTTGGTACTAAGGCTTTACGGGTCACCCCTCCACTTT; CDR3aa: CASGLVLRLYGSPLHF
d_gene: NA; abundance: NA; v_gene: TRBV11-2; j_gene: TRBJ2-7; CDR3nt: TGCGCCAGCAGCCAAGGGGGGGGCGCCGGCTACGAGCAGTACTTC; CDR3aa: CASSQGGGAGYEQYF
d_gene: NA; abundance: few; v_gene: TRBV6-4; j_gene: TRBJ1-1; CDR3nt: TGTGCCAGCAGCCTGGGGGTGAACACTGAAGCTTTCTTT; CDR3aa: CASSLGVNTEAFF
d_gene: NA; abundance: NA; v_gene: TRBV29-1; j_gene: TRBJ2-3; CDR3nt: TGCAGCGTTGGGCAGGGCCGCACAGATACGCAGTATTTT; CDR3aa: CSVGQGRTDTQYF
d_gene: NA; abundance: NA; v_gene: TRBV18; j_gene: TRBJ1-1; CDR3nt: TGTGCCAGCTCACCGGCCACACAGTACACTGAAGCTTTCTTT; CDR3aa: CASSPATQYTEAFF
d_gene: NA; abundance: NA; v_gene: TRBV6-2/TRBV6-3; j_gene: TRBJ1-1; CDR3nt: TGTGCCAGCCATACCATGACGCGACTTACAGCTTTCTTT; CDR3aa: CASHTMTRLTAFF
d_gene: TRBD1; abundance: NA; v_gene: TRBV27; j_gene: TRBJ1-6; CDR3nt: TGTGCCAGCAGTTTAGACAGGGCAAGGTCACCCCTCCACTTT; CDR3aa: CASSLDRARSPLHF
d_gene: NA; abundance: medium-sized; v_gene: TRBV6-4; j_gene: TRBJ2-1; CDR3nt: TGTGCCAGCAGTGCCAACAGGGACTCTGAGCAGTTCTTC; CDR3aa: CASSANRDSEQFF
d_gene: NA; abundance: few; v_gene: TRBV27; j_gene: TRBJ1-6; CDR3nt: TGTGCCAGCAGTTTTGGCCACCCCCGGAAATATAATTCACCCCTCCACTTT; CDR3aa: CASSFGHPRKYNSPLHF